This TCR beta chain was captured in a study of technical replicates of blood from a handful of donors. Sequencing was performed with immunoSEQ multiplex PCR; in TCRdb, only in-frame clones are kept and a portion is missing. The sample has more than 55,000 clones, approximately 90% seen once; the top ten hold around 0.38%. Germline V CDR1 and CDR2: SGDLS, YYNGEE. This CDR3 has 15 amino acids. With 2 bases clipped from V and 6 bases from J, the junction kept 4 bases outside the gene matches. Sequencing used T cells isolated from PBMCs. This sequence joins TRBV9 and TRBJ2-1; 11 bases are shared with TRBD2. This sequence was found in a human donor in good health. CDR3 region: CASSVSGREGNEQFF. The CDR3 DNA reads TGTGCCAGCAGCGTTAGCGGGAGGGAGGGCAATGAGCAGTTCTTC.